These T cell receptor beta chains were read from a single sample in a study of molecular identifiers for immune sequencing clone quantification. MiXCR, applied by TCRdb to the PCR reads, yields one record per CDR3 protein. The sample lists under 800,000 distinct CDR3 sequences, 25% seen once, with about 0.81% in the top ten. The sample consisted of naive CD8+ T cells from blood, with Jurkat cell RNA spiked in. These receptors were collected from a human donor in good health. Some libraries in this study had Jurkat cell RNA spiked in. CDR3s include the opening cysteine and the closing phenylalanine or tryptophan. Each record gives: D gene, clone size, V gene, J gene, CDR3 protein, CDR3 DNA. D genes are given only for firm matches. The size field is filled for only some rows; it gives once, few, many or a size class.

>TRBD2|many|TRBV12-3/TRBV12-4|TRBJ2-1
CASSEGLVDEQFF
TGTGCCAGCAGCGAGGGACTAGTCGATGAGCAGTTCTTC
>.|.|TRBV6-2/TRBV6-3|TRBJ2-5
CASRTDSGWETQYF
TGTGCCAGCAGGACGGACTCTGGGTGGGAGACCCAGTACTTC
>TRBD1|many|TRBV2|TRBJ2-7
CASSPTGSAPEQYF
TGTGCCAGCAGTCCGACAGGGAGTGCGCCCGAGCAGTACTTC
>.|many|TRBV27|TRBJ2-7
CASSLSGIDYEQYF
TGTGCCAGCAGTTTATCAGGGATCGACTACGAGCAGTACTTC
>.|few|TRBV5-1|TRBJ2-3
CASRVGGPGTDTQYF
TGCGCCAGCAGGGTAGGAGGGCCTGGCACAGATACGCAGTATTTT
>TRBD2|many|TRBV5-6|TRBJ2-3
CASRPGLAGSTDTQYF
TGTGCCAGCAGACCAGGACTAGCGGGGAGCACAGATACGCAGTATTTT
>.|many|TRBV21-1|TRBJ2-5
CASSKGGLAGSGDMETQYF
TGTGCCAGCAGCAAAGGGGGCCTAGCGGGGTCCGGGGATATGGAGACCCAGTACTTC
>.|.|TRBV12-3/TRBV12-4|TRBJ2-5
CASSFSWETQYF
TGTGCCAGCAGTTTTTCTTGGGAGACCCAGTACTTC
>.|.|TRBV7-2|TRBJ1-6
CASSPVWDGSSYYSPLHF
TGTGCCAGCAGCCCAGTCTGGGACGGGAGCTCCTATTATTCACCCCTCCACTTT
>.|many|TRBV2|TRBJ2-3
CASSPKLADTQYF
TGTGCCAGCAGTCCGAAACTCGCAGATACGCAGTATTTT
>TRBD1|many|TRBV14|TRBJ1-5
CASSQEGRGRYTGNQPQHF
TGTGCCAGCAGCCAAGAAGGCAGGGGGAGATATACGGGCAATCAGCCCCAGCATTTT